Listed here are 29 T cell receptor beta chains from one sample, sequenced in a study of cytomegalovirus exposure and HLA in healthy donors. TCRdb keeps only in-frame clones here, not all; method: immunoSEQ multiplex PCR. The sample records 150,000 to 250,000 clones, around 84% being singletons. The material sequenced was PBMCs. The receptor source for this set is a woman under 40 in good health and CMV-seropositive.

This clone was seen a handful of times. The V and J genes are TRBV6-5 and TRBJ1-2; D perhaps matches TRBD1 (5 bases). The CDR3 consists of 12 residues. Germline assignment: CDR1 MNHEY and CDR2 SVGAGI. V lost 5 bases, J lost 4 bases, and 8 bases lay in between. CDR3 DNA sequence: TGTGCCAGCAGTGACAGTTTCTATGGCTACACCTTC. This translates into CASSDSFYGYTF.

This chain connects TRBV2 to TRBJ2-7; 7 bases are a match to TRBD1. The CDR3 covers 12 residues. Germline V gene lookup returns CDR1 SNHLY and CDR2 FYNNEI. After removal of 7 bases from V and 5 bases from J, the junction contained 5 bases not matched to a gene. CDR3 in DNA: TGTGCCAGCAACAAGGGGACAGACGAGCAGTACTTC. It yields the protein CASNKGTDEQYF. Full variable domain (missing parts from reference TRBV2 and TRBJ2-7): EPEVTQTPSHQVTQMGQEVILRCVPISNHLYFYWYRQILGQKVEFLVSFYNNEISEKSEIFDDQFSVERPDGSNFTLKIRSTKLEDSAMYFCASNKGTDEQYFGPGTRLTVT.

V usage is TRBV30 and J usage is TRBJ1-2; TRBD1 aligns across 8 bases. Germline values: CDR1 GTSNPN, CDR2 SVGIG (reference sequence). The CDR3 loop spans 13 amino acids. V trimming: 3 bases; J trimming: 7 bases; junction bases outside the gene matches: 7. For the CDR3, the DNA is TGTGCCTGGAGAGCCCAGGGGGCGGGTGGCTACACCTTC. The encoded protein is CAWRAQGAGGYTF.

This clone is a singleton in its sample. This rearrangement joins TRBV28 to TRBJ2-1, with TRBD1 matching 7 bases. Germline trimming cut 11 bases from V and 5 bases from J; bases unmatched to any gene: 6. The CDR3 is 12 amino acids. From germline, CDR1 is MDHEN and CDR2 SYDVKM. The CDR3 loop reads CAGRTGHNEQFF. Written as DNA, the CDR3 is TGTGCCGGCCGGACAGGTCACAATGAGCAGTTCTTC.

V is TRBV5-1 and J is TRBJ1-4; perhaps TRBD1 as D (5 bases). This CDR3 is 15 amino acids long. Trimming left V 0 bases short and J 3 bases short, with 9 bases between. CDR1 and CDR2 from the germline V gene are SGHRS and YFSETQ. CDR3 in DNA: TGCGCCAGCAGCTTGGAGGCAGGGCCTAATGAAAAACTGTTTTTT. This encodes CASSLEAGPNEKLFF.

This clone was observed once. The rearrangement uses TRBV9 and TRBJ2-7, with TRBD1 matching 7 bases. This CDR3 contains 14 residues. Looked up from germline, CDR1 is SGDLS and CDR2 is YYNGEE. V was pared by 4 bases and J by 6 bases, with 10 bases of the junction left unmatched. The CDR3 is CASSPRQGSPEQYF. As DNA, the CDR3 is TGTGCCAGCAGCCCCCGACAGGGATCTCCCGAGCAGTACTTC.

This chain uses TRBV30 with TRBJ2-1; maybe TRBD2 (5 bases). CDR3 length equals 14 residues. The V and J ends lost 1 base and 4 bases respectively, with 11 bases between them. Looked up from germline, CDR1 is GTSNPN and CDR2 is SVGIG (reference sequence). CDR3 protein: CAWSAGPGYNEQFF. CDR3 DNA sequence: TGTGCCTGGAGTGCTGGCCCGGGGTACAATGAGCAGTTCTTC.

The chain links TRBV6-6 to TRBJ2-3; D possibly corresponds to TRBD2 (5 bases). Germline V CDR1 and CDR2: MNHNY, SVGAGI (reference sequence). The CDR3 has 11 amino acids. V shed 8 bases and J shed 6 bases, with 9 bases lying between them. The CDR3: CASVLADTQYF. For the CDR3, the DNA is TGTGCCAGCGTTTTAGCGGATACGCAGTATTTT.

The V and J genes are TRBV6-1 and TRBJ1-5, with a weak D call TRBD1 (5 bases). Germline V gene lookup returns CDR1 MNHNS and CDR2 SASEGT. The CDR3 covers 14 residues. Trimming stripped 7 bases from V and 2 bases from J, with 12 bases between. For the CDR3, the DNA is TGTGCCAGCAATGTCCGGGGGGGCAATCAGCCCCAGCATTTT. Translating gives CASNVRGGNQPQHF.

The chain is built from TRBV2 and TRBJ1-1; D gene unclear. Between the trimmed V and J ends, which lost 7 bases and 1 base, there was a span of 10 bases. This CDR3 is 13 amino acids long. CDR1 and CDR2 (germline): SNHLY, FYNNEI. In DNA form, the CDR3 reads TGTGCCAGCAAGGTGGGCGCGAACACTGAAGCTTTCTTT. It encodes CASKVGANTEAFF. The full variable domain, its missing parts supplied by reference TRBV2 and TRBJ1-1, is EPEVTQTPSHQVTQMGQEVILRCVPISNHLYFYWYRQILGQKVEFLVSFYNNEISEKSEIFDDQFSVERPDGSNFTLKIRSTKLEDSAMYFCASKVGANTEAFFGQGTRLTVV.

This chain links TRBV5-1 with TRBJ2-7; 11 bases line up with TRBD1. This CDR3 is 16 amino acids long. The V gene's germline CDR1 is SGHRS and CDR2 YFSETQ. V trimming: 4 bases; J trimming: 2 bases; junction bases outside the gene matches: 8. DNA of the CDR3: TGCGCCAGCAGCATATCCGGGACAGGGGGGACCTACGAGCAGTACTTC. This sequence encodes CASSISGTGGTYEQYF.

This clone occurred once. At one of its ends the junction is not consistent with the germline gene, which may arise from a read error. This chain connects TRBV6-6 to TRBJ2-4, with a tentative D call TRBD1 (6 bases). The CDR3 has 11 amino acids. Germline V lookup: CDR1 MNHNY, CDR2 SVGAGI (reference sequence). CDR3 in DNA: TGTGCCAGCAGCGCATCAGGGGATTCGCACTTC. This gives the protein CASSASGDSHF.

The CDR3 region is CASGEGGLGTQYF. The CDR3 nucleotides are TGTGCTAGTGGGGAGGGTGGCTTGGGGACCCAGTACTTC. The chain recombines TRBV12-5 with TRBJ2-5; D perhaps matches TRBD2 (6 bases). V was trimmed by 6 bases and J by 7 bases, leaving 15 bases between them. The germline gives CDR1 LGHNT, CDR2 FRNRAP. CDR3 length: 13 amino acids.

A word on this clone: A read error may account for a junction end that differs from germline. The J gene is TRBJ2-7, the V gene TRBV2, with D perhaps matching TRBD1 (7 bases). This CDR3 spans 14 amino acids. Germline CDR1 reads SNHLY; CDR2 reads FYNNEI. As DNA, the CDR3 is TGTGCCAGCAGTGAAGCGAACCGCCGACAGGGACTCCGCTTC. Translated: CASSEANRRQGLRF.

This chain uses TRBV9 with TRBJ1-2; D unclear. The V gene lost 3 bases and the J gene lost 5 bases, with 11 bases spanning the gap. CDR3 size: 13 residues. The germline V gene encodes CDR1 SGDLS and CDR2 YYNGEE. The CDR3: CASSAPGSYGYTF. CDR3 DNA: TGTGCCAGCAGCGCCCCAGGATCGTATGGCTACACCTTC.

This chain uses TRBV2 with TRBJ2-1; 9 positions agree with TRBD2. This CDR3 spans 15 amino acids. The germline V gene encodes CDR1 SNHLY and CDR2 FYNNEI. Trimming at V came to 1 base and at J to 7 bases, leaving 5 bases not matched to a gene. DNA for the CDR3: TGTGCCAGCAGTGAAGTTAGGGCGGGAGGGAATGAGCAGTTCTTC. Protein sequence: CASSEVRAGGNEQFF.

The CDR3 spells CASSQEPLDRVVGFF. CDR3 coding DNA: TGCGCCAGCAGCCAAGAACCTCTGGACAGGGTAGTTGGTTTCTTT. The rearrangement uses TRBV4-1 and TRBJ1-1; 8 bases fit TRBD1. CDR3 length: 15 amino acids. Germline CDR1 MGHRA, CDR2 YSYEKL. The J segment lost 13 bases and the V segment lost 0 bases, leaving 13 bases of the junction unmatched.

This chain links TRBV19 with TRBJ2-2, with 7 nucleotides matching TRBD1. J gave up 4 bases and V 9 bases, and 5 bases lay outside the gene matches. This CDR3 spans 13 amino acids. Germline V CDR1 and CDR2: LNHDA, SQIVND (reference sequence). The CDR3 nucleotides are TGTGCCAGCCAGGACAGGAGCACCGGGGAGCTGTTTTTT. Protein product: CASQDRSTGELFF.

This clone was observed a few times. The V call is TRBV12-5, the J call TRBJ1-2; TRBD1 matches at 7 bases. Losses at the gene ends were 5 bases for V and 4 bases for J; bases not matched to a gene: 7. CDR3 size: 14 residues. Germline V lookup: CDR1 LGHNT, CDR2 FRNRAP. In DNA, the CDR3 is TGTGCTAGTGGTCGTTCCGGGACAGTCTATGGCTACACCTTC. Encoded protein: CASGRSGTVYGYTF.

J is TRBJ2-7 and V is TRBV27; possible D gene TRBD1, 5 bases. The CDR3 is made up of 15 amino acids. Germline V gene sequence: CDR1 MNHEY, CDR2 SMNVEV (reference sequence). The V gene lost 7 bases and the J gene lost 3 bases, with 19 bases spanning the gap. The CDR3 loop reads CASTPQGPPGYEQYF. The CDR3, as DNA: TGTGCCAGCACTCCCCAGGGCCCTCCGGGCTACGAGCAGTACTTC.

The chain recombines TRBV29-1 with TRBJ1-2, with a tentative D call TRBD1 (6 bases). The V end lost 4 bases, the J end lost 9 bases, and 9 bases lay between the germline ends. The CDR3 runs 10 residues. CDR1 and CDR2 (germline): SQVTM, ANQGSEA. Written as DNA, the CDR3 is TGCAGCGTTGGACAGGAAAGCTACACCTTC. This sequence encodes CSVGQESYTF.

V usage is TRBV6-1 and J usage is TRBJ2-1; perhaps TRBD2 as D (5 bases). Deletions cut 6 bases from V and 0 bases from J, with 12 bases between. The CDR3 has 15 amino acids. Per germline, CDR1 MNHNS and CDR2 SASEGT. The CDR3 nucleotides are TGTGCCAGCAGCGCTAGCAAAAGCTCCTACAATGAGCAGTTCTTC. Translated: CASSASKSSYNEQFF.

The rearrangement joins TRBV6-6 to TRBJ1-4; D possibly corresponds to TRBD1 (5 bases). The ends were cut back, 2 bases at V and 10 bases at J, with 17 bases in the middle. CDR3 length: 15 amino acids. The germline V gene encodes CDR1 MNHNY and CDR2 SVGAGI (reference sequence). CDR3 amino acids: CASSYAGTSSGKLFF. The DNA of the CDR3 is TGTGCCAGCAGTTACGCCGGGACTTCCTCGGGAAAACTGTTTTTT.

A single count supports this clone. The chain links TRBV29-1 to TRBJ2-1; maybe TRBD1 (6 bases). Trimming pared 8 bases from V and 2 bases from J, leaving 16 bases between. This CDR3 contains 14 residues. From germline, CDR1 is SQVTM and CDR2 ANQGSEA. The CDR3 sequence: CSTLRGTTYNEQFF. The CDR3 bases are TGCAGCACCCTGAGAGGGACAACCTACAATGAGCAGTTCTTC.

The gene calls are TRBV29-1 and TRBJ2-3; the match to TRBD2 covers 12 bases. Trimming removed 4 bases from V and 7 bases from J; junction bases left unmatched: 9. This CDR3 spans 15 amino acids. From germline, CDR1 is SQVTM and CDR2 ANQGSEA. The CDR3 nucleotides are TGCAGCGTTGGGTTCCTAGCGGGAGGGCCGAATACGCAGTATTTT. This codes for CSVGFLAGGPNTQYF.

This clone has just one count. This chain uses TRBV25-1 with TRBJ1-1; 7 bases are shared with TRBD1. Trimming removed 3 bases from V and 0 bases from J; junction bases left unmatched: 10. The length of the CDR3 is 17 residues. Germline V CDR1 and CDR2: MGHDK, SYGVNS. CDR3 nucleotide sequence: TGTGCCAGCAGTGACTCAACTGGGGGGACAGTGAACACTGAAGCTTTCTTT. Encoded protein: CASSDSTGGTVNTEAFF.

The V gene is TRBV5-1, the J gene TRBJ2-1; 9 positions agree with TRBD2. Germline CDR1 is SGHRS and CDR2 is YFSETQ. There are 14 residues in the CDR3. Losses at the gene ends were 6 bases for V and 7 bases for J; bases not matched to a gene: 8. The CDR3: CASKSVAGVNEQFF. CDR3 nucleotides: TGCGCCAGCAAATCGGTAGCGGGAGTTAATGAGCAGTTCTTC.

The chain employs TRBV11-3 and TRBJ1-1; D gene uncertain. V lost 0 bases and J 8 bases, leaving 4 bases between the germline ends. Germline CDR1 reads SGHNT; CDR2 reads YENEEA. The CDR3 has 11 residues. Here the CDR3 reads CASSLDQEAFF. The CDR3 region has the DNA TGTGCCAGCAGCTTAGATCAGGAAGCTTTCTTT.

The rearrangement joins TRBV27 to TRBJ1-3; 7 bases are shared with TRBD1. The CDR3 length is 15 residues. The germline gives CDR1 MNHEY, CDR2 SMNVEV (reference sequence). Trimming at V came to 6 bases and at J to 3 bases, leaving 8 bases not matched to a gene. The CDR3 region has the DNA TGTGCCAGCAGACAGGCCGGGACAGATGGAAACACCATATATTTT. Translating gives CASRQAGTDGNTIYF.